This T cell receptor beta chain originates from a study of shared T cell receptors in the human thymus. Libraries were prepared by immunoSEQ multiplex PCR; TCRdb keeps only in-frame clonotypes and omits some of them. This table has some 640,000 clones, about 90% appearing once. The germline V gene has CDR1 ENHRY and CDR2 SYGVKD. V shed 0 bases, J shed 4 bases, and the junction held 6 bases outside the gene matches. CDR3 length equals 15 residues. A further study also used this sample, focusing on human thymus T cells.

The sample was thymocytes. The sequence was obtained from a boy younger than two with a congenital heart defect. The chain carries TRBV10-3 and TRBJ2-7, with 7 bases lining up with TRBD1. CDR3 sequence: CAISESGDRPYEQYF. In DNA form, the CDR3 reads TGTGCCATCAGTGAGTCGGGGGACAGACCGTACGAGCAGTACTTC.